One sample yielded the 21 T cell receptor beta chains listed below, sequenced in a study of blood T cells in healthy people across ages. A J-beta primer mix and a sample-barcoded 5' primer were used in a second PCR of roughly 7 to 12 cycles. TCRdb reprocessed the 5' RACE reads with MiXCR, giving one entry per CDR3 protein. The sample carries roughly 560,000 distinct CDR3 sequences, nearly 25% recorded once. These data are also associated with another study on T cells of mothers and their children.

Material: blood. The receptors were sampled from a boy aged 5-17 years in good health.

The genes are TRBV11-2 and TRBJ1-4; 9 nucleotides match TRBD1. Germline values: CDR1 SGHAT, CDR2 FQNNGV. This CDR3 spans 14 amino acids. V lost 0 bases to trimming and J lost 15 bases; unmatched junction nucleotides: 8. CDR3 residues: CASSLDLRDREVFF. The DNA for the CDR3 is TGTGCCAGCAGCTTAGACCTGAGGGACAGGGAGGTGTTTTTT.

Only one count was recorded for this clonotype. The J gene is TRBJ2-2, the V gene TRBV12-3 or TRBV12-4, with TRBD2 identical over 7 bases. The CDR3 runs to 13 residues. The J segment lost 5 bases and the V segment lost 7 bases, leaving 4 bases of the junction unmatched. The chain's CDR3 is CASTRGGTGELFF. CDR3 sequence (DNA): TGTGCCAGCACGAGGGGAGGGACCGGGGAGCTGTTTTTT.

V is TRBV20-1 and J is TRBJ2-7, with D maybe TRBD1 (7 bases). V was trimmed by 3 bases and J by 3 bases, leaving 15 bases between them. Germline V gives CDR1 DFQATT, CDR2 SNEGSKA (reference sequence). The CDR3 covers 14 residues. The CDR3 region is CSASGPGGNYEQYF. In DNA form, the CDR3 reads TGCAGTGCTAGTGGGCCAGGGGGGAACTACGAGCAGTACTTC.

In this sample, this clonotype turned up a few times. This rearrangement joins TRBV27 to TRBJ1-1; TRBD1 aligns across 7 bases. The V gene's germline CDR1 is MNHEY and CDR2 SMNVEV (reference sequence). This CDR3 is built from 16 residues. Unmatched junction bases numbered 13, after V lost 4 bases and J lost 5 bases. The CDR3 loop is CASSSLGQAVGTEAFF. CDR3 in DNA: TGTGCCAGCAGTTCGTTAGGACAGGCGGTTGGAACTGAAGCTTTCTTT.

The chain combines TRBV7-9 with TRBJ2-1; no clear D gene. This CDR3 has 15 amino acids. The ends were cut back, 2 bases at V and 5 bases at J, with 13 bases in the middle. CDR1 and CDR2 (germline): SEHNR, FQNEAQ (reference sequence). This CDR3 is CASSLPAQNDNEQFF. The DNA for the CDR3 is TGTGCCAGCAGCTTACCGGCCCAGAACGACAATGAGCAGTTCTTC.

The chain carries TRBV2 and TRBJ1-1; perhaps TRBD1 as D (5 bases). The CDR3 sequence is 16 residues long. The ends were cut back, 3 bases at V and 3 bases at J, with 17 bases in the middle. CDR1 is SNHLY and CDR2 is FYNNEI in the germline V gene. The CDR3 nucleotides read TGTGCCAGCAGTGAGGGTCCCGCAGGGAGAGACACTGAAGCTTTCTTT. Translating it yields CASSEGPAGRDTEAFF. Complete variable domain (other parts from reference TRBV2 and TRBJ1-1): EPEVTQTPSHQVTQMGQEVILRCVPISNHLYFYWYRQILGQKVEFLVSFYNNEISEKSEIFDDQFSVERPDGSNFTLKIRSTKLEDSAMYFCASSEGPAGRDTEAFFGQGTRLTVV.

This clonotype was picked up a small number of times. The V gene is TRBV28, the J gene TRBJ2-5; TRBD2 agrees at 7 bases. CDR1 and CDR2 from the germline V gene are MDHEN and SYDVKM. V trimming: 7 bases; J trimming: 2 bases; junction bases outside the gene matches: 7. The CDR3 is made up of 14 amino acids. The CDR3 region is CASNLLGGQETQYF. CDR3 DNA: TGTGCCAGCAACCTCCTGGGAGGGCAAGAGACCCAGTACTTC.

The rearrangement links TRBV7-8 to TRBJ2-5; D call uncertain. The germline V gene encodes CDR1 SGHVS and CDR2 FQNEAQ. V gave up 5 bases and J gave up 5 bases, with 15 bases separating them. This CDR3 has 14 residues. This CDR3 is CASSPKRWVETQYF. The CDR3 DNA is TGTGCCAGCAGCCCCAAAAGATGGGTGGAGACCCAGTACTTC.

A word on this clonotype: Germline and junction disagree at one end, which may indicate a read error. The rearrangement uses TRBV4-3 and TRBJ1-1, with TRBD1 matching 8 bases. This CDR3 is built from 15 residues. From germline, CDR1 is LGHNA and CDR2 YSLEER. The CDR3 nucleotides read TGCGCCAGCAGCCAAGACAGACAGGGGTTTACTGAAGCCTTCTTT. Translated: CASSQDRQGFTEAFF.

This clonotype was recorded at least ten times. This chain links TRBV29-1 with TRBJ2-5; D is unclear. V was pared by 3 bases and J by 1 base, with 9 bases between. In germline, CDR1 is SQVTM, CDR2 ANQGSEA. The CDR3 runs 13 residues. The CDR3 loop reads CSVDLLGQETQYF. The DNA of the CDR3 is TGCAGCGTTGACCTTCTCGGCCAAGAGACCCAGTACTTC.

This clonotype came up a few times. The chain uses TRBV28 and TRBJ2-5; no clear D gene. This CDR3 comprises 13 residues. Trimming left V 5 bases short and J 11 bases short, with 18 bases between. Germline V gene data show CDR1 as MDHEN and CDR2 as SYDVKM. CDR3 amino acids: CASSLPPAGKQYF. CDR3 nucleotides: TGTGCCAGCAGTCTCCCTCCCGCAGGCAAGCAGTACTTC.

This clonotype has just a few counts. V gene TRBV4-3 combines with J gene TRBJ2-5, with 13 bases identical to TRBD2. The J call is in doubt because the DNA end fits TRBJ2-1 better. Germline CDR1 reads LGHNA; CDR2 reads YSLEER. The length of the CDR3 is 16 residues. The CDR3 here is CASSQYTSGRGDEQFF. The CDR3 coding sequence is TGCGCCAGCAGCCAATATACTAGCGGGAGGGGGGATGAGCAGTTCTTC.

This clonotype has just a few counts. The rearrangement uses TRBV25-1 and TRBJ1-4; the D is unclear. Trimming shortened V by 3 bases and J by 3 bases, and 8 bases separated the two germline ends. The CDR3 covers 14 residues. The germline V gene encodes CDR1 MGHDK and CDR2 SYGVNS. CDR3 in DNA: TGTGCCAGCAGTGAGGAGGGCCCTAATGAAAAACTGTTTTTT. Protein: CASSEEGPNEKLFF.

The chain joins TRBV20-1 to TRBJ2-7, with D maybe TRBD2 (5 bases). V was cut by 0 bases and J by 0 bases, with 12 bases left in between. The CDR3 is made up of 15 amino acids. Germline values: CDR1 DFQATT, CDR2 SNEGSKA (reference sequence). CDR3 nucleotides: TGCAGTGCTAGAGATGTGCGAGCGGTCTCCTACGAGCAGTACTTC. The encoded protein is CSARDVRAVSYEQYF.

The chain couples TRBV12-3 or TRBV12-4 to TRBJ2-5; D unclear. The DNA matches TRBJ2-7 better at its end, which makes the J call doubtful. The CDR3 runs 13 residues. In DNA, the CDR3 is TGTGCCAGCAGTTCCGGCGAGCCCTACGAGCAGTACTTC. It specifies CASSSGEPYEQYF.

The rearrangement joins TRBV5-6 to TRBJ2-7; D is possibly TRBD1 or TRBD2 (7 bases each). CDR3 length: 15 residues. Germline V gives CDR1 SGHDT, CDR2 YYEEEE. The V end was cut by 4 bases, the J end by 4 bases, with 18 bases between. The CDR3 DNA follows: TGTGCCAGCAGCCAGCGGGACAGTCGGCTTTACGAGCAGTACTTC. Translating gives CASSQRDSRLYEQYF. The whole variable domain, filled in from reference TRBV5-6 and TRBJ2-7, reads DAGVTQSPTHLIKTRGQQVTLRCSPKSGHDTVSWYQQALGQGPQFIFQYYEEEERQRGNFPDRFSGHQFPNYSSELNVNALLLGDSALYLCASSQRDSRLYEQYFGPGTRLTVT.

This chain uses TRBV28 with TRBJ2-5; D may be TRBD1 (6 bases). The DNA end is a closer match to TRBJ2-1, so the J assignment may be wrong. The CDR3 length is 16 residues. The germline gives CDR1 MDHEN, CDR2 SYDVKM. The CDR3 DNA is TGTGCCAGCAGTCTCCGAGGACAGCTCTCCTACAATGAGCAGTTCTTC. Amino acid sequence: CASSLRGQLSYNEQFF.

This clonotype was seen more than once but under ten times. The chain couples TRBV6-5 to TRBJ2-5; 9 nucleotides match TRBD2. This CDR3 has 14 amino acids. Germline trimming cut 2 bases from V and 7 bases from J; bases unmatched to any gene: 5. Germline V lookup: CDR1 MNHEY, CDR2 SVGAGI. The CDR3 nucleotides read TGTGCCAGCAGTTACAGCGGGGGGTCTGGGACCCAGTACTTC. Translated, it gives CASSYSGGSGTQYF.

This clonotype came up many times. The chain joins TRBV3-1 to TRBJ1-2, with 9 bases aligning to TRBD1. The length of the CDR3 is 15 residues. The junction had 7 bases not matched to a gene; V was cut back by 4 bases and J by 4 bases. The germline V gene has CDR1 LGHDT and CDR2 YNNKEL (reference sequence). The CDR3 coding sequence is TGTGCCAGCAGCCGCCCGGGACAGGGTACCTATGGCTACACCTTC. Its translation is CASSRPGQGTYGYTF. Using reference TRBV3-1 and TRBJ1-2 for the parts outside the CDR3, the full variable domain is DTAVSQTPKYLVTQMGNDKSIKCEQNLGHDTMYWYKQDSKKFLKIMFSYNNKELIINETVPNRFSPKSPDKAHLNLHINSLELGDSAVYFCASSRPGQGTYGYTFGSGTRLTVV.

V and J are TRBV12-3 or TRBV12-4 and TRBJ1-4, with D possibly being TRBD1 (5 bases). V shed 6 bases and J shed 8 bases, with 10 bases lying between them. The CDR3 is 12 amino acids. DNA of the CDR3: TGTGCCAGCAGACAGGACGGGGAAAAACTGTTTTTT. Amino acid sequence: CASRQDGEKLFF.

The chain joins TRBV4-1 to TRBJ2-1; 7 bases match TRBD2. The CDR3 runs 16 residues. Germline trimming cut 4 bases from V and 2 bases from J; bases unmatched to any gene: 8. Germline V lookup: CDR1 MGHRA, CDR2 YSYEKL. The CDR3 is CASSRFAGLAYNEQFF. As DNA, the CDR3 is TGCGCCAGCAGCCGCTTCGCCGGACTAGCCTACAATGAGCAGTTCTTC.